This entry describes one T cell receptor beta chain. Per germline, CDR1 SGHTA and CDR2 FQGTGA. V lost 1 base to trimming and J lost 2 bases; unmatched junction nucleotides: 9. The CDR3 covers 17 residues. The entry originates in a study of blood T cell repertoires in COVID-19. Whole-study context: COVID-19 samples, acute and convalescent, were from the United States, Italy and Spain. In each case, the material was cDNA or gDNA derived from T cells, B-cell-depleted T cells, or PBMCs.

Clones were read by immunoSEQ multiplex PCR, and TCRdb kept only the in-frame ones, dropping some. The sample shows fewer than 250,000 clones, roughly nine tenths of them seen only once. The chain combines TRBV7-3 with TRBJ2-3; 7 nucleotides match TRBD2. This receptor was taken from a man aged 25-40 years with acute or convalescent COVID-19. Sample: peripheral blood. The CDR3 protein is CASSLIPLADLTDTQYF. The CDR3 region has the DNA TGTGCCAGCAGCTTAATCCCCCTAGCGGACCTCACAGATACGCAGTATTTT.